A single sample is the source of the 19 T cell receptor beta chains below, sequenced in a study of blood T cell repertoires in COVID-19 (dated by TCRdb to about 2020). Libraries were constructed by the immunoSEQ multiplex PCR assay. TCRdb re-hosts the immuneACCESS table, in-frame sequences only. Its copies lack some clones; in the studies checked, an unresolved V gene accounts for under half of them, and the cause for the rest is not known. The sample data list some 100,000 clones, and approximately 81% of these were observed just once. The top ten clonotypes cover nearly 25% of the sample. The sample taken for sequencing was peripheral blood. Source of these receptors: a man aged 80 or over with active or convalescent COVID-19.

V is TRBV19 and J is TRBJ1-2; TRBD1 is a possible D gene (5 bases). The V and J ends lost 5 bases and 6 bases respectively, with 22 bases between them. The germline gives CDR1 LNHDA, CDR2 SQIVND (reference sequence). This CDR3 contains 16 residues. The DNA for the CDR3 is TGTGCCAGTAGTCCTTCCCGGGACTCACGAAGACATGGCTACACCTTC. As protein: CASSPSRDSRRHGYTF.

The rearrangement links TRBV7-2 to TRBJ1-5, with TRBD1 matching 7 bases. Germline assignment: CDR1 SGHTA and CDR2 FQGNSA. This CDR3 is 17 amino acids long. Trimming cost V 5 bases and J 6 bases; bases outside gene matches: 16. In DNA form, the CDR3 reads TGTGCCAGCAGCATCACTACAGGCGGGACAGTTTTTCAGCCCCAGCATTTT. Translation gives CASSITTGGTVFQPQHF. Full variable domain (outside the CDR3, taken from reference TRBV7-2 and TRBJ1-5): GAGVSQSPSNKVTEKGKDVELRCDPISGHTALYWYRQSLGQGLEFLIYFQGNSAPDKSGLPSDRFSAERTGGSVSTLTIQRTQQEDSAVYLCASSITTGGTVFQPQHFGDGTRLSIL.

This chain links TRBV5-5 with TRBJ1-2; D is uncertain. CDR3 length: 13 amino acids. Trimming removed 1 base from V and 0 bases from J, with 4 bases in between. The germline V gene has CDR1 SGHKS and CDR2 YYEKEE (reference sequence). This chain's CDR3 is CASSLRTNYGYTF. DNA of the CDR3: TGTGCCAGCAGCTTGCGTACTAACTATGGCTACACCTTC.

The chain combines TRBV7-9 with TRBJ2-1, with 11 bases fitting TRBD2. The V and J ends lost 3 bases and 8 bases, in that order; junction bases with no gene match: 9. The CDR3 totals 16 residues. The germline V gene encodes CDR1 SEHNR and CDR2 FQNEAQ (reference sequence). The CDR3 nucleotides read TGTGCCAGCAGCTTTATTTTAGCGGGGGGGCCCCATGAGCAGTTCTTC. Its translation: CASSFILAGGPHEQFF. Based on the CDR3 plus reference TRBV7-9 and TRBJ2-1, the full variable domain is DTGVSQNPRHKITKRGQNVTFRCDPISEHNRLYWYRQTLGQGPEFLTYFQNEAQLEKSRLLSDRFSAERPKGSFSTLEIQRTEQGDSAMYLCASSFILAGGPHEQFFGPGTRLTVL.

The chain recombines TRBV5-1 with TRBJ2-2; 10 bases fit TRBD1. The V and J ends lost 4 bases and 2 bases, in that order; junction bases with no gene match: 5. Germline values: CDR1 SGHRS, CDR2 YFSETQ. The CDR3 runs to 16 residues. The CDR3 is CASSGDRGFNTGELFF. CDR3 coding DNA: TGCGCCAGCAGCGGGGACAGGGGATTTAACACCGGGGAGCTGTTTTTT.

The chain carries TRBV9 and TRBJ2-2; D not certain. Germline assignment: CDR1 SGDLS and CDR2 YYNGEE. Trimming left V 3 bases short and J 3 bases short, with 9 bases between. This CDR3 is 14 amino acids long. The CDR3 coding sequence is TGTGCCAGCAGCGCCAGACTTGACACCGGGGAGCTGTTTTTT. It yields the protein CASSARLDTGELFF.

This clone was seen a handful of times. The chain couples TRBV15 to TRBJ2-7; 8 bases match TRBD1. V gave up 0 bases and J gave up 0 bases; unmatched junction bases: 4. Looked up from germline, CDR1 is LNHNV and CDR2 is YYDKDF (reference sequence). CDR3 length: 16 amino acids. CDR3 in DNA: TGTGCCACCAGCAGAGACCGAGACAGGGGCTCCTACGAGCAGTACTTC. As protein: CATSRDRDRGSYEQYF. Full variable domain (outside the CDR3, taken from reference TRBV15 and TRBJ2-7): DAMVIQNPRYQVTQFGKPVTLSCSQTLNHNVMYWYQQKSSQAPKLLFHYYDKDFNNEADTPDNFQSRRPNTSFCFLDIRSPGLGDTAMYLCATSRDRDRGSYEQYFGPGTRLTVT.

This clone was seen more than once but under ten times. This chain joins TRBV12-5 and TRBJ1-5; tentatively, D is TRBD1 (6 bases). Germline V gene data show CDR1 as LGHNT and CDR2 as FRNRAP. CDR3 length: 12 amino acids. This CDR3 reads CALGGAGQPQHF. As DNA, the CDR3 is TGTGCCCTCGGGGGGGCAGGGCAGCCCCAGCATTTT.

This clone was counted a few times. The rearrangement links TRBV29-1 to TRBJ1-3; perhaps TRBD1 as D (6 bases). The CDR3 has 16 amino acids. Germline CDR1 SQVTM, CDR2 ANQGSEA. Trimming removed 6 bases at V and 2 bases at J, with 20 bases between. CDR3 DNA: TGCAGCGTCGTTGGGCCAGAGCAGGGGACTGGAAACACCATATATTTT. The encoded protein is CSVVGPEQGTGNTIYF.

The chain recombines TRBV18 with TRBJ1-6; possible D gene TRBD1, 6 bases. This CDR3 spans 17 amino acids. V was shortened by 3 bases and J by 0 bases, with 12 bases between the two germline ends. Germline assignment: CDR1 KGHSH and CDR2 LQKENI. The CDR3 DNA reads TGTGCCAGCTCACCTTCGCAGGGGATCTCCTATAATTCACCCCTCCACTTT. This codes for CASSPSQGISYNSPLHF.

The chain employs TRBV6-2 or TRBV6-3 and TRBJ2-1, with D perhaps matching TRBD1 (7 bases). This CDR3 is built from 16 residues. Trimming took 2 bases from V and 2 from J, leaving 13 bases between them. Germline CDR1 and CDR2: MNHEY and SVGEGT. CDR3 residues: CASSYGGRGAYNEQFF. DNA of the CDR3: TGTGCCAGCAGTTACGGGGGCAGGGGGGCCTACAATGAGCAGTTCTTC.

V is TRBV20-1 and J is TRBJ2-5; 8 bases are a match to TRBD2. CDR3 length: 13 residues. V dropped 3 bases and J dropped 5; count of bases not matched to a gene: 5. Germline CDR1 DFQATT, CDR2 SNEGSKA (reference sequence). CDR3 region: CSASKGGRETQYF. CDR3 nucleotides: TGCAGTGCTAGTAAGGGCGGGAGGGAGACCCAGTACTTC.

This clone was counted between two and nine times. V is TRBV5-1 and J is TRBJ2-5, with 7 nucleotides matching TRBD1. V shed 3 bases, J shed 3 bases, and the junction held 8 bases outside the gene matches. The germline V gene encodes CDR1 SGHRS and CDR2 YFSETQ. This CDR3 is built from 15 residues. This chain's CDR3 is CASSSEPGQKETQYF. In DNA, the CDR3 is TGCGCCAGCAGCTCCGAGCCGGGACAGAAAGAGACCCAGTACTTC.

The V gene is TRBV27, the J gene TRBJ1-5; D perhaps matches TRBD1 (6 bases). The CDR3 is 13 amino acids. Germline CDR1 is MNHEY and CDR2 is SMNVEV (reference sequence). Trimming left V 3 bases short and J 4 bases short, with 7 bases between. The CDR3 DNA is TGTGCCAGCAGTTTTAGGGGGAATCAGCCCCAGCATTTT. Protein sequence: CASSFRGNQPQHF.

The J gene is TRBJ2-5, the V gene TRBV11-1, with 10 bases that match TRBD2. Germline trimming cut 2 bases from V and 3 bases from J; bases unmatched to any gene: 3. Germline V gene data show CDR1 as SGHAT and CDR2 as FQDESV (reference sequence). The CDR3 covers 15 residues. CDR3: CASSLSSGGEETQYF. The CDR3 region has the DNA TGTGCCAGCAGCTTATCAAGCGGGGGGGAAGAGACCCAGTACTTC.

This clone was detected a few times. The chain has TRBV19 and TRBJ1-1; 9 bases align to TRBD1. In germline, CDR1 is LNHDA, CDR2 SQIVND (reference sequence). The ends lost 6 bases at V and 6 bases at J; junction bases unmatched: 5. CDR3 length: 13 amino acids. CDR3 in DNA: TGTGCCAGTAGACGACAGGGGGAAGCTGAAGCTTTCTTT. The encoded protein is CASRRQGEAEAFF.

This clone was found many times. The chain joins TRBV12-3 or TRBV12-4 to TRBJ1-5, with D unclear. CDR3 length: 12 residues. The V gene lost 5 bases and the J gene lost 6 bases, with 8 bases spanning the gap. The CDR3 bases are TGTGCCAGCAGTGCATTCGGTCAGCCCCAGCATTTT. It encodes CASSAFGQPQHF.

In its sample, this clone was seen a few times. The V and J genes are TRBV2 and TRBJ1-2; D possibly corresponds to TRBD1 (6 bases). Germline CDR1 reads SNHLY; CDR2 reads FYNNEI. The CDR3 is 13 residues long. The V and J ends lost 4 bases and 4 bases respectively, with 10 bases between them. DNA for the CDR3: TGTGCCAGCAGTGGGGGGCAAACCTATGGCTACACCTTC. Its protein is CASSGGQTYGYTF.

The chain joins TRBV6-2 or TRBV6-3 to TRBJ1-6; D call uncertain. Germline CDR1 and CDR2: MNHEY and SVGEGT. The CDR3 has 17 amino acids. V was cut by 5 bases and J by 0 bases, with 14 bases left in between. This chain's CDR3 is CASSRDPGSSYNSPLHF. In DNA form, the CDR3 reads TGTGCCAGCAGTCGCGATCCCGGGAGCTCCTATAATTCACCCCTCCACTTT.